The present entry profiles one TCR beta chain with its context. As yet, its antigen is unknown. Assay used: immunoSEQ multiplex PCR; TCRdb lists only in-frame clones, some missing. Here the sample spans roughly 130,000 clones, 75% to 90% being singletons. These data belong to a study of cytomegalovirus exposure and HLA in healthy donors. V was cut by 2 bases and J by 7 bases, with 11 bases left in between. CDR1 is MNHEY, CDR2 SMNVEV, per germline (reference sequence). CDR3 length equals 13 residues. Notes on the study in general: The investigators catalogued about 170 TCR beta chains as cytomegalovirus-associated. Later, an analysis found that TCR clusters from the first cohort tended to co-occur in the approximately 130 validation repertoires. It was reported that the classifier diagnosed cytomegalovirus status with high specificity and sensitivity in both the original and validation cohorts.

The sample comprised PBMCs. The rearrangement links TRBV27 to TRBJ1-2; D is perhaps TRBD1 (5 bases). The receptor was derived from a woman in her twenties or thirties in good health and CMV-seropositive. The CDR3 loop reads CASSLRGRGGYTF. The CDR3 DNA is TGTGCCAGCAGTTTACGAGGGAGGGGTGGCTACACCTTC.